Listed here are 27 T cell receptor beta chains from one sample, sequenced in a study of regulatory and conventional T cells in RAG deficiency. Clones were sequenced by immunoSEQ multiplex PCR, and TCRdb holds only the in-frame ones, with some missing. The sample shows roughly 11,000 clones, roughly 94% of them seen only once. The sorted regulatory T cells were CD4+, CD25-high and CD127-low, with genomic DNA sequenced. These sequences were also reported in another study, on regulatory T cells. This second study notes: The primer mix had 52 TRBV and 13 TRBJ primers.

Specimen: CD127- CD25+ CD4+ Tregs sorted from blood. The source of these receptors is a human donor in good health.

The V and J genes are TRBV29-1 and TRBJ2-7, with D tentatively TRBD2 (6 bases). Between the trimmed V and J ends, which lost 4 bases and 6 bases, there was a span of 10 bases. This CDR3 contains 11 residues. Germline V CDR1 and CDR2: SQVTM, ANQGSEA. CDR3 residues: CSVGEVGEQYF. The CDR3 DNA reads as TGCAGCGTTGGGGAGGTTGGCGAGCAGTACTTC.

The rearrangement links TRBV5-1 to TRBJ1-3; tentatively, D is TRBD1 (6 bases). The V and J ends lost 0 bases and 2 bases respectively, with 18 bases between them. The germline CDR1 and CDR2 sequences are SGHRS and YFSETQ. CDR3 length: 18 residues. The CDR3 DNA follows: TGCGCCAGCAGCTTGGCCGGGCTCACAGGGTATACTGGAAACACCATATATTTT. Its protein is CASSLAGLTGYTGNTIYF.

This chain joins TRBV5-1 and TRBJ1-6, with D perhaps matching TRBD1 (5 bases). V lost 4 bases to trimming and J lost 10 bases, with 18 bases between them. CDR3 size: 15 residues. The germline CDR1 and CDR2 sequences are SGHRS and YFSETQ. Here the CDR3 reads CASSAGTGRSSPLHF. For the CDR3, the DNA is TGCGCCAGCAGCGCAGGTACAGGCCGCTCATCACCCCTCCACTTT.

The chain recombines TRBV6-1 with TRBJ1-4; 8 positions agree with TRBD1. The CDR3 is 14 amino acids. Germline-derived CDR1 and CDR2 are MNHNS and SASEGT. Trimming removed 6 bases from V and 4 bases from J; junction bases left unmatched: 4. CDR3 region: CASSGQGHNEKLFF. In DNA form, the CDR3 reads TGTGCCAGCAGCGGACAGGGCCATAATGAAAAACTGTTTTTT.

The chain links TRBV6-6 to TRBJ1-1; perhaps TRBD1 as D (6 bases). In germline, CDR1 is MNHNY, CDR2 SVGAGI (reference sequence). The CDR3 runs to 14 residues. V lost 7 bases to trimming and J lost 4 bases, with 16 bases between them. This chain's CDR3 is CASTTHAGVTEAFF. DNA for the CDR3: TGTGCCAGCACTACCCACGCAGGGGTCACTGAAGCTTTCTTT.

This clone was seen a single time. The V gene is TRBV19, the J gene TRBJ1-2; 8 nucleotides line up with TRBD1. With 1 base clipped from V and 8 bases from J, the junction kept 9 bases outside the gene matches. The CDR3 extends over 15 amino acids. Germline V gene sequence: CDR1 LNHDA, CDR2 SQIVND (reference sequence). This CDR3 is CASSIGPTGAGGYTF. The DNA of the CDR3 is TGTGCCAGTAGTATAGGCCCGACAGGGGCTGGAGGCTACACCTTC.

This clone was recorded only once. The chain combines TRBV6-5 with TRBJ2-2, with D maybe TRBD1 (5 bases). Trimming took off 1 base at V and 5 bases at J, with 11 bases between the two ends. This CDR3 has 15 amino acids. Germline lookup yields CDR1 MNHEY and CDR2 SVGAGI. The CDR3 is CASSYLRGDTGELFF. CDR3 nucleotide sequence: TGTGCCAGCAGTTACTTAAGGGGTGATACCGGGGAGCTGTTTTTT.

The chain couples TRBV21-1 to TRBJ2-7; TRBD2 is the table's D call and was not checked against the DNA. TRBV21-1 is noted as a pseudogene. The CDR3 is 11 residues long. The DNA of the CDR3 is TGTGCCAGCCTCCCCCCCTACGAGCAGTACTTC. This sequence encodes CASLPPYEQYF.

V and J are TRBV11-2 and TRBJ1-1; 9 bases line up with TRBD1. Germline values: CDR1 SGHAT, CDR2 FQNNGV. CDR3 size: 14 residues. The junction had 8 bases not matched to a gene; V was cut back by 4 bases and J by 8 bases. This CDR3 reads CASSSGQGSMEAFF. In nucleotides, the CDR3 is TGTGCCAGCAGCTCTGGACAGGGGTCGATGGAAGCTTTCTTT. The complete variable domain, with remaining parts taken from reference TRBV11-2 and TRBJ1-1, reads EAGVAQSPRYKIIEKRQSVAFWCNPISGHATLYWYQQILGQGPKLLIQFQNNGVVDDSQLPKDRFSAERLKGVDSTLKIQPAKLEDSAVYLCASSSGQGSMEAFFGQGTRLTVV.

V is TRBV7-3 and J is TRBJ1-2; D unclear. Trimming cost V 1 base and J 0 bases, with 15 bases left between them. The CDR3 totals 17 residues. Germline CDR1 and CDR2: SGHTA and FQGTGA. The DNA of the CDR3 is TGTGCCAGCAGCTTAATGGCCGGGGTGAACCCTAACTATGGCTACACCTTC. Translation: CASSLMAGVNPNYGYTF.

The chain has TRBV5-8 and TRBJ2-3; D is unclear. This CDR3 region has 14 residues. Per germline, CDR1 SGHTS and CDR2 YDEGEE. V was clipped by 2 bases and J by 8 bases, with 15 bases between them. The CDR3 loop reads CASSLLQVYSTQYF. The CDR3 nucleotides read TGTGCCAGCAGCTTATTGCAGGTATATTCTACGCAGTATTTT.

The chain uses TRBV7-2 and TRBJ1-2, with TRBD1 as a possible D gene (6 bases). The CDR3 loop spans 16 amino acids. Deletions cut 2 bases from V and 6 bases from J, with 19 bases between. The germline V gene has CDR1 SGHTA and CDR2 FQGNSA. The CDR3 reads CASSLTLRGRGHGYTF. Written as DNA, the CDR3 is TGTGCCAGCAGCTTAACTTTAAGGGGCAGGGGTCATGGCTACACCTTC.

V and J are TRBV9 and TRBJ1-2; D not resolved. Per germline, CDR1 SGDLS and CDR2 YYNGEE. The germline V and J ends were trimmed by 1 base and 4 bases, with 8 bases remaining between them. The CDR3 runs to 13 residues. DNA for the CDR3: TGTGCCAGCAGCGTAACGGGAAGCTATGGCTACACCTTC. Its protein is CASSVTGSYGYTF. Full variable domain (rest looked up from reference TRBV9 and TRBJ1-2): DSGVTQTPKHLITATGQRVTLRCSPRSGDLSVYWYQQSLDQGLQFLIQYYNGEERAKGNILERFSAQQFPDLHSELNLSSLELGDSALYFCASSVTGSYGYTFGSGTRLTVV.

This rearrangement joins TRBV2 to TRBJ2-1; possibly TRBD1 for D (7 bases). This CDR3 is 13 amino acids long. Deletions cut 10 bases from V and 4 bases from J, with 14 bases between. Germline CDR1 reads SNHLY; CDR2 reads FYNNEI. DNA for the CDR3: TGTGCCACAATCAGGGGGGCTTACAATGAGCAGTTCTTC. Residues: CATIRGAYNEQFF.

The chain couples TRBV5-4 to TRBJ1-2, with 7 bases fitting TRBD1. J lost 5 bases, V lost 0 bases, and 1 base had no gene match. The CDR3 runs to 13 residues. Germline assignment: CDR1 SGHNT and CDR2 YYREEE (reference sequence). The CDR3 DNA follows: TGTGCCAGCAGCTTGGACAGGGGATATGGCTACACCTTC. Residues: CASSLDRGYGYTF.

The chain is built from TRBV30 and TRBJ1-1, with D possibly being TRBD1 (6 bases). The CDR3 extends over 18 amino acids. Germline assignment: CDR1 GTSNPN and CDR2 SVGIG (reference sequence). With 3 bases removed from V and 0 bases from J, the gap between germline ends came to 23 bases. For the CDR3, the DNA is TGTGCCTGGAGACCGGGGGGGCGGCAGGAGGGTATGAACACTGAAGCTTTCTTT. Translation gives CAWRPGGRQEGMNTEAFF.

CDR3 coding DNA: TGTGCCACTAGAAAAGGGGGCACTGAAGCTTTCTTT. Translation: CATRKGGTEAFF. J is TRBJ1-1 and V is TRBV15; TRBD1 is a possible D gene (6 bases). The CDR3 extends over 12 amino acids. Germline V gene data show CDR1 as LNHNV and CDR2 as YYDKDF (reference sequence). V was trimmed by 9 bases and J by 4 bases, leaving 12 bases between them.

This clone showed up just once. The chain carries TRBV7-2 and TRBJ2-3, with a possible D match to TRBD2 (6 bases). The CDR3 contains 15 residues. V was shortened by 5 bases and J by 0 bases, with 12 bases between the two germline ends. Germline CDR1 SGHTA, CDR2 FQGNSA. CDR3 sequence: CASSEDYLSTDTQYF. The CDR3 DNA follows: TGTGCCAGCAGCGAGGACTACCTTAGCACAGATACGCAGTATTTT. Full variable domain (outside the CDR3, taken from reference TRBV7-2 and TRBJ2-3): GAGVSQSPSNKVTEKGKDVELRCDPISGHTALYWYRQSLGQGLEFLIYFQGNSAPDKSGLPSDRFSAERTGGSVSTLTIQRTQQEDSAVYLCASSEDYLSTDTQYFGPGTRLTVL.

The V call is TRBV27, the J call TRBJ1-4, with D tentatively TRBD1 (6 bases). The CDR3 is 16 amino acids. Trimming removed 6 bases from V and 4 bases from J, with 18 bases in between. CDR1 is MNHEY and CDR2 is SMNVEV in the germline V gene (reference sequence). As DNA, the CDR3 is TGTGCCAGCAGATTTACGTCGGGGGGCTATAATGAAAAACTGTTTTTT. It translates to CASRFTSGGYNEKLFF.

This chain links TRBV7-9 with TRBJ2-3; no reliable D call. The CDR3 spans 16 residues. With 5 bases removed from V and 2 bases from J, the gap between germline ends came to 17 bases. The germline CDR1 and CDR2 sequences are SEHNR and FQNEAQ (reference sequence). In DNA, the CDR3 is TGTGCCAGCAGCCCTCGCTCGGAGTCATACACAGATACGCAGTATTTT. Protein: CASSPRSESYTDTQYF. The full variable domain, rest sourced from reference TRBV7-9 and TRBJ2-3, is DTGVSQNPRHKITKRGQNVTFRCDPISEHNRLYWYRQTLGQGPEFLTYFQNEAQLEKSRLLSDRFSAERPKGSFSTLEIQRTEQGDSAMYLCASSPRSESYTDTQYFGPGTRLTVL.

The chain employs TRBV7-9 and TRBJ2-1; TRBD2 agrees at 8 bases. The germline V gene encodes CDR1 SEHNR and CDR2 FQNEAQ (reference sequence). With 1 base clipped from V and 2 bases from J, the junction kept 4 bases outside the gene matches. The CDR3 loop spans 16 amino acids. The CDR3 sequence: CASSLEAGVPYNEQFF. The CDR3 region has the DNA TGTGCCAGCAGCTTAGAAGCGGGGGTCCCCTACAATGAGCAGTTCTTC.

This chain connects TRBV27 to TRBJ1-1, with D unresolved. Trimming took 6 bases from V and 10 from J, leaving 15 bases between them. The germline V gene encodes CDR1 MNHEY and CDR2 SMNVEV (reference sequence). The CDR3 contains 12 residues. In DNA form, the CDR3 reads TGTGCCAGCAGCGACTCCATGAGGAGAGCTTTCTTT. It yields the protein CASSDSMRRAFF.

This clone turned up a few times. This chain connects TRBV19 to TRBJ1-4; the D is unclear. V was clipped by 7 bases and J by 0 bases, with 9 bases between them. From germline, CDR1 is LNHDA and CDR2 SQIVND (reference sequence). The CDR3 is made up of 14 amino acids. CDR3 nucleotides: TGTGCCAGTACTGGCCAGGCAACTAATGAAAAACTGTTTTTT. Translated, it gives CASTGQATNEKLFF.

V usage is TRBV6-5 and J usage is TRBJ1-6, with a possible D match to TRBD1 (6 bases). This CDR3 has 15 amino acids. Germline CDR1 MNHEY, CDR2 SVGAGI. Trimming cost V 6 bases and J 6 bases, with 15 bases left between them. CDR3 in amino acids: CASRETGTINSPLHF. In DNA form, the CDR3 reads TGTGCCAGCAGGGAAACCGGGACAATTAATTCACCCCTCCACTTT.

This clone was seen only once. The chain recombines TRBV5-1 with TRBJ2-5, with 10 positions matching TRBD2. V was clipped by 6 bases and J by 6 bases; unmatched bases: 8. The CDR3 is 14 residues long. Germline CDR1 reads SGHRS; CDR2 reads YFSETQ. The CDR3 loop is CASTSGGAEKTQYF. CDR3 nucleotides: TGCGCCAGCACGAGCGGGGGGGCCGAGAAGACCCAGTACTTC.

The chain carries TRBV5-1 and TRBJ2-6; 12 bases line up with TRBD2. V dropped 4 bases and J dropped 3; count of bases not matched to a gene: 8. Per the germline V gene, CDR1 is SGHRS and CDR2 is YFSETQ. The CDR3 consists of 18 residues. CDR3 DNA sequence: TGCGCCAGCAGCCGTGGACTAGCGGGACATAGTGGGGCCAACGTCCTGACTTTC. It is translated as CASSRGLAGHSGANVLTF.

The CDR3 sequence is CASSLAGTQGIDTQYF. In DNA form, the CDR3 reads TGTGCCAGCAGCTTAGCTGGAACCCAGGGTATAGATACGCAGTATTTT. The V call is TRBV7-8, the J call TRBJ2-3, with TRBD1 as a possible D gene (5 bases). Germline CDR1 is SGHVS and CDR2 is FQNEAQ. The CDR3 totals 16 residues. V lost 0 bases, J lost 5 bases, and 15 bases lay in between.